These T cell receptor beta chains were read from a single sample in a study of T-cell reconstitution after alpha-beta-depleted transplantation in children. TCRdb analysed the PCR reads with MiXCR anew, one entry per CDR3 protein. This table has hundreds of thousands of distinct CDR3 sequences, around 23% appearing once. The sample in question was PBMCs, mostly from graft donor cells, obtained 360 days after TCRalphabeta/CD19-depleted stem cell transplant. The receptors originated from a boy younger than two who had a stem cell transplant for acute myeloid leukemia, so the T cells may come from the graft donor. Each CDR3 is given with its conserved first and last residue. Fields, in order: J gene, clone size, CDR3 length, D gene, V gene, CDR3 DNA, CDR3 protein. D genes are given only for firm matches. Clone size is shown for a subset of rows, as once, few, many or a class of expanded clone.

>TRBJ1-2|many|12|NA|TRBV29-1
TGCAGCGTGCCTGGACAGTTCTATGGCTACACCTTC
CSVPGQFYGYTF
>TRBJ2-4|few|17|NA|TRBV12-3/TRBV12-4
TGTGCCAGCAGTCTACTCATAACCGGGATTGCTAAAAACATTCAGTACTTC
CASSLLITGIAKNIQYF
>TRBJ2-4|few|14|TRBD1|TRBV7-2
TGTGCCAGCAGCTTAGAATGGGGACAGGACATTCAGTACTTC
CASSLEWGQDIQYF
>TRBJ1-1|few|11|NA|TRBV20-1
TGCAGTGCTATTTGGGGAGGAGAAGCTTTCTTT
CSAIWGGEAFF
>TRBJ2-2|few|14|NA|TRBV5-4
TGTGCCAGCAGCCCGGGGAGGACGGTCAGGGAGCTGTTTTTT
CASSPGRTVRELFF
>TRBJ2-3|many|15|NA|TRBV12-3/TRBV12-4
TGTGCCAGCAGTGCCTACAGGGTAGGGACAGATACGCAGTATTTT
CASSAYRVGTDTQYF
>TRBJ2-3|NA|15|TRBD2|TRBV7-8
TGTGCCAGCAGGAGATCTAGCGGACGCACAGATACGCAGTATTTT
CASRRSSGRTDTQYF
>TRBJ2-5|few|11|TRBD2|TRBV29-1
TGCAGCGTTGGGGAGGGGGAGACCCAGTACTTC
CSVGEGETQYF
>TRBJ2-3|few|15|TRBD2|TRBV20-1
TGCAGTGCGACATCCGGGACTAGCGGGGGTAATACGCAGTATTTT
CSATSGTSGGNTQYF
>TRBJ2-2|NA|15|NA|TRBV12-3/TRBV12-4
TGTGCCAGCAGGCTGACAGGTGCTCCCGCGGGGAAGCTGTTTTTT
CASRLTGAPAGKLFF
>TRBJ2-7|NA|14|NA|TRBV9
TGTGCCAGCAGCCCTGGGGTGAGCTCCTACGAGCAGTACTTC
CASSPGVSSYEQYF
>TRBJ2-3|many|16|TRBD2|TRBV6-1
TGTGCCAGCAGTCGTGGGACTAGCGACTTTTTAGATACGCAGTATTTT
CASSRGTSDFLDTQYF
>TRBJ2-7|many|16|NA|TRBV20-1
TGCAGTGCTAGAGATCATGGCCCGGGGAGCACCAACGAGCAGTACTTC
CSARDHGPGSTNEQYF
>TRBJ2-5|many|11|NA|TRBV2
TGTGCCAGCAGGCTTGAAGAGACCCAGTACTTC
CASRLEETQYF
>TRBJ2-5|many|13|NA|TRBV18
TGTGCCAGCTCACCACCGCAAGGGGAGACCCAGTACTTC
CASSPPQGETQYF
>TRBJ1-5|NA|16|NA|TRBV6-5
TGTGCCAGCAGTTACTCGCGGCAGGATGGCAATCAGCCCCAGCATTTT
CASSYSRQDGNQPQHF
>TRBJ2-1|many|12|NA|TRBV12-3/TRBV12-4
TGTGCCAGCAGTCTCGCTGTGGCTGAGCAGTTCTTC
CASSLAVAEQFF
>TRBJ2-5|few|12|NA|TRBV20-1
TGCAGTGCTATCCAGGCCCAAGAGACCCAGTACTTC
CSAIQAQETQYF
>TRBJ2-3|many|15|TRBD2|TRBV12-3/TRBV12-4
TGTGCCAGCAGTCCACTGCTAGCGGGGGGTGATACGCAGTATTTT
CASSPLLAGGDTQYF
>TRBJ2-3|many|14|NA|TRBV6-2/TRBV6-3
TGTGCCAGCAGTAAACCGGGCTCCCAAGATACGCAGTATTTT
CASSKPGSQDTQYF
>TRBJ2-1|once|18|NA|TRBV12-3/TRBV12-4
TGTGCCCTCTGCCCCGGGACGGCCGAGATGTTCACGTTCAATGAGCAGTTCTTC
CALCPGTAEMFTFNEQFF
>TRBJ2-3|few|16|NA|TRBV18
TGTGCCAGCTCACCGGAACTGGCGGGACGCACAGATACGCAGTATTTT
CASSPELAGRTDTQYF
>TRBJ2-1|NA|20|NA|TRBV20-1
TGCAGTGCTAGACCTCAAAATTTGTTATGGGGGGATTACTCCTACAATGAGCAGTTCTTC
CSARPQNLLWGDYSYNEQFF
>TRBJ1-4|many|15|TRBD1|TRBV3-1
TGTGCCAGCAGCCAGCGACAGGGGCCTAATGAAAAACTGTTTTTT
CASSQRQGPNEKLFF
>TRBJ2-1|few|12|NA|TRBV4-3
TGCGCCAGCAGCCAAGATCCCGGTGAGCAGTTCTTC
CASSQDPGEQFF
>TRBJ1-4|many|16|NA|TRBV12-3/TRBV12-4
TGTGCCAGCAGTTTGGGGGCGCTTGCAACTAATGAAAAACTGTTTTTT
CASSLGALATNEKLFF
>TRBJ1-1|NA|14|NA|TRBV15
TGTGCCACCAGCAGAGTGGGACAGAACACTGAAGCTTTCTTT
CATSRVGQNTEAFF
>TRBJ2-7|NA|14|NA|TRBV30
TGTGCCTGGAGTGTAGGGGACGGTACCTACGAGCAGTACTTC
CAWSVGDGTYEQYF
>TRBJ2-1|NA|16|NA|TRBV20-1
TGCAGTGCTAGACCTACGTTGACTAGGAAGGATGCTGAGCAGTTCTTC
CSARPTLTRKDAEQFF
>TRBJ2-1|few|13|NA|TRBV7-2
TGTGCCAGCAGCTTCATGCGTACTCCCGAGCAGTTCTTC
CASSFMRTPEQFF
>TRBJ2-1|NA|15|NA|TRBV7-3
TGTGCCAGCAGCTTAATGGGCCTAGCCTACAATGAGCAGTTCTTC
CASSLMGLAYNEQFF
>TRBJ1-3|NA|13|NA|TRBV29-1
TGCAGCGTTGTGACCCTCTCTGGAAACACCATATATTTT
CSVVTLSGNTIYF
>TRBJ1-5|many|17|NA|TRBV21-1
TGTGCCAGCAGCATTGGGTACAGGAGAGATAGCAATCAGCCCCAGCATTTT
CASSIGYRRDSNQPQHF
>TRBJ2-1|few|15|TRBD2|TRBV12-3/TRBV12-4
TGTGCCAGCAGTTCGTGGGGGGGCTCCTACAATGAGCAGTTCTTC
CASSSWGGSYNEQFF
>TRBJ1-5|few|16|TRBD1|TRBV6-5
TGTGCCAGCAGAAAGGTGGGACAGGGGGCCGGGCAGCCCCAGCATTTT
CASRKVGQGAGQPQHF
>TRBJ1-1|NA|13|NA|TRBV7-9
TGTGCCAGCATCCGAGGGGGTGAAGCTGAAGCTTTCTTT
CASIRGGEAEAFF
>TRBJ2-2|NA|16|NA|TRBV4-2
TGTGCCAGCAGCCAAGTACTAGGAGAACTCACCGGGGAGCTGTTTTTT
CASSQVLGELTGELFF
>TRBJ2-2|NA|13|NA|TRBV18
TGTGCCAGCTCCGTTACAGGGCCCGGGGAGCTGTTTTTT
CASSVTGPGELFF
>TRBJ2-1|many|13|NA|TRBV12-3/TRBV12-4
TGTGCCAGCAACGAGGACTGGCACAATGAGCAGTTCTTC
CASNEDWHNEQFF
>TRBJ2-7|few|13|NA|TRBV21-1
TGTGCCAGCAGCAAACATGTAAGGGGCGAGCAGTACTTC
CASSKHVRGEQYF
>TRBJ2-2|few|14|NA|TRBV6-5
TGTGCCAGCAGTTACGGGATGAACACCGGGGAGCTGTTTTTT
CASSYGMNTGELFF
>TRBJ2-7|many|16|TRBD1|TRBV6-5
TGTGCCAGCAGTTACGGACAGGGAAAGAGCTCCTACGAGCAGTACTTC
CASSYGQGKSSYEQYF
>TRBJ2-3|few|17|TRBD2|TRBV6-5
TGTGCCAGCAGTTACGGGAGGGGAGTTGTAGGCACAGATACGCAGTATTTT
CASSYGRGVVGTDTQYF
>TRBJ1-5|NA|14|NA|TRBV6-2/TRBV6-3
TGTGCCAGCAGTTACACGAGCGGGAATCAGCCCCAGCATTTT
CASSYTSGNQPQHF
>TRBJ2-7|NA|14|NA|TRBV9
TGTGCCAGCAGCGTAGAGTACGGGAACCACGAGCAGTACTTC
CASSVEYGNHEQYF
>TRBJ2-7|NA|16|TRBD2|TRBV20-1
TGCAGTGCTAAAGGGACTAGCGGGGGGGTCTCCTACGAGCAGTACTTC
CSAKGTSGGVSYEQYF
>TRBJ2-5|NA|16|TRBD2|TRBV12-3/TRBV12-4
TGTGCCAGCAGTTTAGCACTAGCGGCCTCCCAAGAGACCCAGTACTTC
CASSLALAASQETQYF
>TRBJ2-1|few|17|NA|TRBV5-6
TGTGCCAGCAGCCGTGTGGGGACTTTGGACAGCTTGAATGAGCAGTTCTTC
CASSRVGTLDSLNEQFF
>TRBJ2-3|NA|17|TRBD2|TRBV25-1
TGTGCCAGCAGTGAAGGAAGGGGCGGGGGGGCCACCGATACGCAGTATTTT
CASSEGRGGGATDTQYF
>TRBJ2-3|few|12|NA|TRBV24-1
TGTGCCACCTCGGACGGGTCGTATACGCAGTATTTT
CATSDGSYTQYF
>TRBJ1-4|many|12|TRBD1|TRBV29-1
TGCAGCGCCGGGACAGGGGGAGAAAAACTGTTTTTT
CSAGTGGEKLFF
>TRBJ2-1|many|14|NA|TRBV7-2
TGTGCCAGCAGCCCCCCCGGCTTTCTGGATGAGCAGTTCTTC
CASSPPGFLDEQFF